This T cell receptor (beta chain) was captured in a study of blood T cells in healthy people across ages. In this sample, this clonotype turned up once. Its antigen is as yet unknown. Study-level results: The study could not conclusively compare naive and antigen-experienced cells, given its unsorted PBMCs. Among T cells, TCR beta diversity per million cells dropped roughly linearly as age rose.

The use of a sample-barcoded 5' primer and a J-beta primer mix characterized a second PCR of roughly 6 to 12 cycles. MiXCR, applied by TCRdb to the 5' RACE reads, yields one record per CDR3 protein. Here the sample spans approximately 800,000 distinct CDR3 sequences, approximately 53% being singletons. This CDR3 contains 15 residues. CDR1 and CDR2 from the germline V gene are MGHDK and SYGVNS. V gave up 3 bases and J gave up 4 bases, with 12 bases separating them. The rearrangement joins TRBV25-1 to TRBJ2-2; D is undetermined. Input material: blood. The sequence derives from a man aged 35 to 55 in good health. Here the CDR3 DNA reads TGTGCCAGCAGTGAGCGGACGGGTCGCACCGGGGAGCTGTTTTTT. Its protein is CASSERTGRTGELFF.